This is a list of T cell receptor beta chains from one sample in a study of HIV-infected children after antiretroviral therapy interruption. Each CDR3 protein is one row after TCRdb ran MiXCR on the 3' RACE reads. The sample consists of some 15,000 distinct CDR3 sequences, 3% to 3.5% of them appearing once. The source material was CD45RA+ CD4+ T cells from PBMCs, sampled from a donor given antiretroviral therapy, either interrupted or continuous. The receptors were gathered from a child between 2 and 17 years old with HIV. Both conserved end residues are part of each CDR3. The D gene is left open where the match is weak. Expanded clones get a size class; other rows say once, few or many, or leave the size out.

cdr3_aa: CASSLGGGGGGANVLTF
cdr3_nt: TGTGCCAGCAGTTTAGGAGGGGGTGGCGGTGGGGCCAACGTCCTGACTTTC
j_call: TRBJ2-6
v_call: TRBV28
d_call: .
clone_size: many

cdr3_aa: CASLQGPGNQPQHF
cdr3_nt: TGTGCCAGTCTCCAGGGTCCAGGCAATCAGCCCCAGCATTTT
j_call: TRBJ1-5
v_call: TRBV12-3/TRBV12-4
d_call: .
clone_size: .

cdr3_aa: CASSIEAGPYEQYF
cdr3_nt: TGTGCCAGCAGCATAGAGGCCGGGCCCTACGAGCAGTACTTC
j_call: TRBJ2-7
v_call: TRBV11-2
d_call: .
clone_size: many

cdr3_aa: CSPSRGTEAFF
cdr3_nt: TGCAGCCCATCAAGGGGCACTGAAGCTTTCTTT
j_call: TRBJ1-1
v_call: TRBV20-1
d_call: .
clone_size: many

cdr3_aa: CASSRGGSTEAFF
cdr3_nt: TGCGCCAGCAGCCGAGGGGGAAGCACTGAAGCTTTCTTT
j_call: TRBJ1-1
v_call: TRBV5-1
d_call: .
clone_size: many

cdr3_aa: CASSLSGAYNEQFF
cdr3_nt: TGTGCCAGTAGCCTTAGCGGGGCCTACAATGAGCAGTTCTTC
j_call: TRBJ2-1
v_call: TRBV19
d_call: TRBD2
clone_size: many

cdr3_aa: CASSLNSNQPQHF
cdr3_nt: TGTGCCAGCAGTTTGAACAGCAATCAGCCCCAGCATTTT
j_call: TRBJ1-5
v_call: TRBV12-3/TRBV12-4
d_call: .
clone_size: many

cdr3_aa: CASGRGRNYGYTF
cdr3_nt: TGTGCCAGCGGGAGGGGGCGGAACTATGGCTACACCTTC
j_call: TRBJ1-2
v_call: TRBV2
d_call: TRBD1
clone_size: .

cdr3_aa: CASSTGQGAYEQYF
cdr3_nt: TGTGCCAGCAGTACCGGACAGGGGGCATATGAACAGTACTTC
j_call: TRBJ2-7
v_call: TRBV19
d_call: TRBD1
clone_size: many

cdr3_aa: CATSDTRGHQETQYF
cdr3_nt: TGTGCCACCAGCGACACGCGGGGGCACCAAGAGACCCAGTACTTC
j_call: TRBJ2-5
v_call: TRBV24-1
d_call: .
clone_size: many

cdr3_aa: CASSYSSRGAFLSTDTQYF
cdr3_nt: TGTGCCAGCAGTTACAGTAGTCGGGGGGCCTTTCTTAGCACAGATACGCAGTATTTT
j_call: TRBJ2-3
v_call: TRBV6-2/TRBV6-3
d_call: .
clone_size: many

cdr3_aa: CASSTPPSLNEQFF
cdr3_nt: TGTGCCAGCAGCACTCCTCCGAGTCTAAATGAGCAGTTCTTC
j_call: TRBJ2-1
v_call: TRBV3-1
d_call: .
clone_size: many

cdr3_aa: CASSGGDEQFF
cdr3_nt: TGTGCCAGCAGTGGGGGGGATGAGCAGTTCTTC
j_call: TRBJ2-1
v_call: TRBV2
d_call: .
clone_size: many

cdr3_aa: CASLTGGTNYGYTF
cdr3_nt: TGTGCCAGCTTGACAGGGGGGACTAACTATGGCTACACCTTC
j_call: TRBJ1-2
v_call: TRBV12-3/TRBV12-4
d_call: TRBD1
clone_size: many

cdr3_aa: CATSRDGRLAGGSNTGELFF
cdr3_nt: TGTGCCACCAGCAGAGATGGTAGACTAGCGGGGGGATCGAACACCGGGGAGCTGTTTTTT
j_call: TRBJ2-2
v_call: TRBV15
d_call: TRBD2
clone_size: medium-sized

cdr3_aa: CASNPGTGNQPQHF
cdr3_nt: TGTGCCAGCAACCCCGGGACAGGGAATCAGCCCCAGCATTTT
j_call: TRBJ1-5
v_call: TRBV5-5
d_call: TRBD1
clone_size: .

cdr3_aa: CASSHRGQPNSPLHF
cdr3_nt: TGTGCCAGCAGCCACCGAGGACAGCCGAATTCACCCCTCCACTTT
j_call: TRBJ1-6
v_call: TRBV7-2
d_call: .
clone_size: many

cdr3_aa: CASSKLAGGTDTQYF
cdr3_nt: TGTGCCAGCAGTAAACTAGCGGGGGGAACGGATACGCAGTATTTT
j_call: TRBJ2-3
v_call: TRBV2
d_call: TRBD2
clone_size: many

cdr3_aa: CASSLDAPDTQYF
cdr3_nt: TGCGCCAGCAGCTTGGATGCCCCAGATACGCAGTATTTT
j_call: TRBJ2-3
v_call: TRBV5-1
d_call: .
clone_size: many

cdr3_aa: CASRPGPNEKLFF
cdr3_nt: TGTGCCAGCAGGCCGGGACCGAATGAAAAACTGTTTTTT
j_call: TRBJ1-4
v_call: TRBV2
d_call: .
clone_size: many

cdr3_aa: CSARDTGAGANVLTF
cdr3_nt: TGCAGTGCTAGAGATACGGGGGCTGGGGCCAACGTCCTGACTTTC
j_call: TRBJ2-6
v_call: TRBV20-1
d_call: .
clone_size: many

cdr3_aa: CSSSQTGGNTLYF
cdr3_nt: TGCTCCAGCAGTCAAACTGGGGGAAACACCTTGTACTTT
j_call: TRBJ2-4
v_call: TRBV23-1
d_call: .
clone_size: many

cdr3_aa: CAISTAEGANSPLHF
cdr3_nt: TGTGCCATCAGTACCGCGGAGGGGGCGAATTCACCCCTCCACTTT
j_call: TRBJ1-6
v_call: TRBV10-3
d_call: TRBD1
clone_size: many

cdr3_aa: CASSLTRTALDTQYF
cdr3_nt: TGTGCCAGTAGCCTAACTAGAACGGCATTAGATACGCAGTATTTT
j_call: TRBJ2-3
v_call: TRBV19
d_call: .
clone_size: .